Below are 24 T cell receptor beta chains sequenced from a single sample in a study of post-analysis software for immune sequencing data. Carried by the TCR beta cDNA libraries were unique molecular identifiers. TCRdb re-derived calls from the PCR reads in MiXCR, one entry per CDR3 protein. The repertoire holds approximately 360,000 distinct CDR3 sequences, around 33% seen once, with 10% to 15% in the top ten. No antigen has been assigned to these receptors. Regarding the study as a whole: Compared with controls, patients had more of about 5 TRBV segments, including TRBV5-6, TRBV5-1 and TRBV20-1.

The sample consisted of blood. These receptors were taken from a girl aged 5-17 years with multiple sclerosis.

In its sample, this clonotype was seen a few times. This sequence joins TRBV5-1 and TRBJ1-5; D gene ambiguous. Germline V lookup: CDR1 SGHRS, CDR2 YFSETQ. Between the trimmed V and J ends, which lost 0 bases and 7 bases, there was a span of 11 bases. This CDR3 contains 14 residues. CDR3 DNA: TGCGCCAGCAGCTTGGTGCAAGGCGGGCAGCCCCAGCATTTT. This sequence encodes CASSLVQGGQPQHF.

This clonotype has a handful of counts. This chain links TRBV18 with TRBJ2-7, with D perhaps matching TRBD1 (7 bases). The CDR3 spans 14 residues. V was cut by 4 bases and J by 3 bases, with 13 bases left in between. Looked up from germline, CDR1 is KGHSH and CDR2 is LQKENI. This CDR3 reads CASSLPGGYYEQYF. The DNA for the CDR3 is TGTGCCAGCTCACTGCCAGGGGGGTACTACGAGCAGTACTTC.

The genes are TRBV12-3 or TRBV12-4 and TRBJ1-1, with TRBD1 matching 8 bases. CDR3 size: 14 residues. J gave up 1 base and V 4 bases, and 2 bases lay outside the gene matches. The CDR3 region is CASSSRGRNTEAFF. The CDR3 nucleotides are TGTGCCAGCAGTTCCAGGGGGCGGAACACTGAAGCTTTCTTT.

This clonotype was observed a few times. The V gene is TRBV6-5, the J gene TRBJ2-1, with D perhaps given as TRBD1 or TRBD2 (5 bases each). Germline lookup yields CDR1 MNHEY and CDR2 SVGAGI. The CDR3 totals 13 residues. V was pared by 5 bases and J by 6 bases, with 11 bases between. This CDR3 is CASSVLGVNEQFF. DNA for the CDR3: TGTGCCAGCAGTGTTTTGGGGGTCAATGAGCAGTTCTTC.

CDR3 sequence reads: CASSLALSGVEERYF. CDR3 DNA: TGTGCCAGCAGCTTAGCGCTTTCAGGGGTGGAGGAGCGGTACTTC. V gene TRBV7-2 combines with J gene TRBJ2-5, with D possibly matching TRBD1 (6 bases). The CDR3 runs to 15 residues. Trimming took 0 bases from V and 13 from J, leaving 21 bases between them. Germline lookup yields CDR1 SGHTA and CDR2 FQGNSA.

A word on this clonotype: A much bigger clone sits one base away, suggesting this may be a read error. The CDR3 DNA reads as TGTGCCATCAGTGAACGGGACAGGGTCTACGAGCAGTTCTTC. This gives the protein CAISERDRVYEQFF. The chain couples TRBV10-3 to TRBJ2-1; 9 positions agree with TRBD1. The germline CDR1 and CDR2 sequences are ENHRY and SYGVKD. CDR3 length: 14 residues. Trimming cost V 3 bases and J 10 bases; bases outside gene matches: 7.

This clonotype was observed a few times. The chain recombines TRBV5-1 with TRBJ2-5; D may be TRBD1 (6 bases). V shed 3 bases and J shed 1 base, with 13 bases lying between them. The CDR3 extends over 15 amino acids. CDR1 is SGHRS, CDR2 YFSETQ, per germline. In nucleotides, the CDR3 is TGCGCCAGCAGCTCAACAGGGATTACCCAAGAGACCCAGTACTTC. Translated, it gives CASSSTGITQETQYF.

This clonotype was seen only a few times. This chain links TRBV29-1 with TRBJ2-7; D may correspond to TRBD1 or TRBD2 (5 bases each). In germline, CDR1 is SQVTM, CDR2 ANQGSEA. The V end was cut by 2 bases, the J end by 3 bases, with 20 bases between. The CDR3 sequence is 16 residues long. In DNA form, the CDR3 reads TGCAGCGTTGAAACCTCCCGAGGGGTAAAAGACTACGAGCAGTACTTC. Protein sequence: CSVETSRGVKDYEQYF.

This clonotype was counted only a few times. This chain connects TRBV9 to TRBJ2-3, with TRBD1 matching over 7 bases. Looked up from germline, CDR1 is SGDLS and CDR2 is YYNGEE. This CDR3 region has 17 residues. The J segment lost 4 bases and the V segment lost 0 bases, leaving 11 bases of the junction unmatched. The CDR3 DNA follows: TGTGCCAGCAGCGTAGAATTGCCGCGACAGGGATCAGATACGCAGTATTTT. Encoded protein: CASSVELPRQGSDTQYF.

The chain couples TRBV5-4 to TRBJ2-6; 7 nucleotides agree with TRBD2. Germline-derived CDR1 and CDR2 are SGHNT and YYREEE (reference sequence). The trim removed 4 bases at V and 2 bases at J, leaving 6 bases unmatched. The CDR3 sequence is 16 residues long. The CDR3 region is CASSPPGGAGANVLTF. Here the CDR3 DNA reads TGTGCCAGCAGCCCCCCTGGGGGGGCTGGGGCCAACGTCCTGACTTTC. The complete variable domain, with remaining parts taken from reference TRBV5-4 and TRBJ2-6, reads ETGVTQSPTHLIKTRGQQVTLRCSSQSGHNTVSWYQQALGQGPQFIFQYYREEENGRGNFPPRFSGLQFPNYSSELNVNALELDDSALYLCASSPPGGAGANVLTFGAGSRLTVL.

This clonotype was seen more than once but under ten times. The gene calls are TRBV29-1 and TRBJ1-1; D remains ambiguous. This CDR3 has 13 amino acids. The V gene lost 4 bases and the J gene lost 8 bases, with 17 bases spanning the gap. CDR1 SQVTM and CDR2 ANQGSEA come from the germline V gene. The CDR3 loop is CSVASEGGAEAFF. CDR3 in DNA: TGCAGCGTTGCTTCGGAGGGCGGCGCAGAAGCTTTCTTT.

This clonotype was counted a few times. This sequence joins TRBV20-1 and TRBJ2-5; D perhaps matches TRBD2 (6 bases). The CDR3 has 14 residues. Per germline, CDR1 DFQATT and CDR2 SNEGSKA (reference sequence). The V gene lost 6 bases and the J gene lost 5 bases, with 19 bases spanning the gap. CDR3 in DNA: TGCAGTGCGAGACGGGGACGGGGGATGGAGACCCAGTACTTC. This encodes CSARRGRGMETQYF.

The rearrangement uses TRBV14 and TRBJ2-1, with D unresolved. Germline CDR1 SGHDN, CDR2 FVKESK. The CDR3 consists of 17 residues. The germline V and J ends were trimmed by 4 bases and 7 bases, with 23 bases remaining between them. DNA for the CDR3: TGTGCCAGCAGCCCTAATACGGCTAGTCGGCCCCCTAATGAGCAGTTCTTC. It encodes CASSPNTASRPPNEQFF.

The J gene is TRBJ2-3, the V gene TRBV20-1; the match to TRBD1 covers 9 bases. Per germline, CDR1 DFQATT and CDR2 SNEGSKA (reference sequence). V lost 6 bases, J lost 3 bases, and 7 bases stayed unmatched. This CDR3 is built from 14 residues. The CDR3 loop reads CSAIVGQGTDTQYF. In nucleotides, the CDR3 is TGCAGTGCCATCGTAGGACAGGGGACAGATACGCAGTATTTT.

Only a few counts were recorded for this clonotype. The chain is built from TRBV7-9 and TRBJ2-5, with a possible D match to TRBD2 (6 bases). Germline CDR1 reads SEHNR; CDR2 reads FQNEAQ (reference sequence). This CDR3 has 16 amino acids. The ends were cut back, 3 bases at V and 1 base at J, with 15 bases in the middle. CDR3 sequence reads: CASSFSGGTLQETQYF. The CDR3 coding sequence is TGTGCCAGCAGCTTCTCCGGGGGTACGCTCCAAGAGACCCAGTACTTC.

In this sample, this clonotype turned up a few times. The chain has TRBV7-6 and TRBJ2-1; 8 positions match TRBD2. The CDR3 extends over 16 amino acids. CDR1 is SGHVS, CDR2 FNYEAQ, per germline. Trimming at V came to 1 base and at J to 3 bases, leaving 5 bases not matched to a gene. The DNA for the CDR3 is TGTGCCAGCAGCTTAGGGAGCGGGGGCTACTACAATGAGCAGTTCTTC. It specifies CASSLGSGGYYNEQFF.

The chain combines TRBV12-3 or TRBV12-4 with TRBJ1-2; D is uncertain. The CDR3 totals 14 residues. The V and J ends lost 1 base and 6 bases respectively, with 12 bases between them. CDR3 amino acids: CASSLDFIGHGYTF. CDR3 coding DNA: TGTGCCAGCAGTTTAGACTTTATCGGCCATGGCTACACCTTC.

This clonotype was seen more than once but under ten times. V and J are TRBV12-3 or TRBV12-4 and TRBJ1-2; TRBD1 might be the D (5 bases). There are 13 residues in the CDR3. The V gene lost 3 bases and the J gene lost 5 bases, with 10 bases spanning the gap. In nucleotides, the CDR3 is TGTGCCAGCAGTTTGGGACCCGATTATGGCTACACCTTC. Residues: CASSLGPDYGYTF.

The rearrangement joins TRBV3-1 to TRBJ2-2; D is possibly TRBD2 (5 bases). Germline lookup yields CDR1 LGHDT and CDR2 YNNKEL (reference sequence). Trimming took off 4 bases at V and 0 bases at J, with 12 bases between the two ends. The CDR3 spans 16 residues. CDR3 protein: CASSLKRVTNTGELFF. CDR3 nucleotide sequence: TGTGCCAGCAGCCTAAAGAGGGTAACGAACACCGGGGAGCTGTTTTTT.

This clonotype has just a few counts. The CDR3 DNA reads as TGTGCCAGCAGCTCCACGGGACATGAGGATGAGCAGTTCTTC. Translating gives CASSSTGHEDEQFF. The J gene is TRBJ2-1, the V gene TRBV7-2, with a tentative D call TRBD1 (6 bases). Trimming removed 4 bases at V and 8 bases at J, with 15 bases between. Germline CDR1 and CDR2: SGHTA and FQGNSA. CDR3 length: 14 amino acids.

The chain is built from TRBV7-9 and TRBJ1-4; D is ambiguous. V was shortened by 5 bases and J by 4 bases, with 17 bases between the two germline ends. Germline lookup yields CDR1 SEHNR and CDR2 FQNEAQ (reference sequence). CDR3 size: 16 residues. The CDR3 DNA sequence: TGTGCCAGCAGCACCGGTTATTATTCGGATAATGAAAAACTGTTTTTT. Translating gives CASSTGYYSDNEKLFF.

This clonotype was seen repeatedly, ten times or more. The CDR3 loop reads CSVGQGGNEQFF. DNA of the CDR3: TGCAGCGTTGGGCAGGGAGGGAATGAGCAGTTCTTC. The chain carries TRBV29-1 and TRBJ2-1, with 7 bases lining up with TRBD2. V dropped 4 bases and J dropped 7; count of bases not matched to a gene: 4. CDR3 size: 12 residues. Germline CDR1 is SQVTM and CDR2 is ANQGSEA.

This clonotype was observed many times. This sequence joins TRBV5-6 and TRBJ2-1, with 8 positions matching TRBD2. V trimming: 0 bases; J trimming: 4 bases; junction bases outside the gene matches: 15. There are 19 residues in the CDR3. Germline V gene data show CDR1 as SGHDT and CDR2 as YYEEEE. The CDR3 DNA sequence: TGTGCCAGCAGCTTGGTTGGCCTTTGGGCGGGGGGCCGATACAATGAGCAGTTCTTC. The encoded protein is CASSLVGLWAGGRYNEQFF.

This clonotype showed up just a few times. CDR3 bases: TGTGCCAGCCCGGACACGTATGGCTACACCTTC. It yields the protein CASPDTYGYTF. The rearrangement links TRBV2 to TRBJ1-2; D possibly corresponds to TRBD1 (5 bases). This CDR3 has 11 residues. CDR1 and CDR2 (germline): SNHLY, FYNNEI. V was clipped by 8 bases and J by 5 bases, with 9 bases between them.